A selection of T cell receptor beta chains follows, all from one sample in a study of T cells in Graves' hyperthyroidism and ophthalmopathy. TCRdb re-analysed the multiplex PCR reads in MiXCR, keeping a single row per CDR3 protein. The sample contains roughly 570,000 distinct CDR3 sequences, about half of which appear only once. Sequences were obtained from peripheral blood or thyroid tissue (not recorded which). All receptors derive from a woman in her late teens or twenties with Graves' hyperthyroidism. The CDR3 runs from the conserved cysteine through the conserved F or W. Only some rows state a clone size, as once, few, many or a class for expanded clones.

TRBV5-8,many,TRBJ1-2,CASSTGDTAVYGYTF
TRBV9,few,TRBJ2-2,CASAGLAGGATGELFF
TRBV7-9,.,TRBJ1-5,CASSSQRGDSYEHF
TRBV19,many,TRBJ1-5,CASGQGYNQPQHF
TRBV20-1,.,TRBJ1-4,CSATWTGREKLFF
TRBV20-1,many,TRBJ2-1,CSATGLAGDNEQFF
TRBV7-8,few,TRBJ2-7,CASSSQARDEQYF
TRBV6-1,many,TRBJ1-3,CASIRASSGNTIYF
TRBV7-2,once,.,CASSLLSSSSSYNEQFF
TRBV7-9,.,TRBJ2-5,CASSLRGSGVGGEETQYF
TRBV5-1,many,TRBJ1-6,CASSLGPATGRDSPLHF
TRBV7-9,.,TRBJ2-1,CASSPSWTRGEQFF
TRBV20-1,many,TRBJ1-4,CSAREPGGVYEKLFF
TRBV11-2,many,TRBJ2-7,CASSLVPGGGTYEQYF
TRBV3-1,.,TRBJ2-2,CASSQGRGGELFF
TRBV6-1,many,TRBJ2-7,CASSEEWNYEQYF
TRBV7-9,once,TRBJ2-5,CASGSTSQDGHSYQETQYF
TRBV19,.,TRBJ2-2,CASSPMGGELFF
TRBV20-1,few,TRBJ2-7,CSARGETSGSEQYF
TRBV29-1,many,TRBJ1-1,CSLRQGLNTEAFF
TRBV5-4,many,TRBJ2-7,CASSFALESYEQYF
TRBV7-2,many,TRBJ1-2,CASRPGGDFANYGYTF
TRBV7-2,.,TRBJ2-2,CASSSPVGGGNTGELFF
TRBV7-9,many,TRBJ2-7,CASSLEGLAGGPSYEQYF
TRBV10-3,many,TRBJ1-3,CAISRPSGSTIYF
TRBV6-6,few,TRBJ2-6,CASSSRTGTGGAGANVLTF
TRBV27,.,TRBJ1-2,CASSYIRAISYGYTF
TRBV29-1,.,TRBJ1-2,CSVSGTGGYTF
TRBV11-3,few,TRBJ1-3,CASTVNSGNTIYF
TRBV5-1,.,TRBJ1-5,CASLDPFDSYNQPQHF
TRBV27,.,TRBJ2-6,CASSLSYLSGANVLTF
TRBV6-5,.,TRBJ2-2,CASSYTGGNTGELFF
TRBV2,.,TRBJ2-1,CASSITTSVNNEQFF
TRBV7-9,.,TRBJ2-7,CASSDGLAGVAKNIQYF
TRBV18,.,TRBJ1-5,CASSPGTGQPQHF
TRBV20-1,.,TRBJ2-1,CSAKYNTYNEQFF
TRBV5-1,.,TRBJ1-6,CASSKPRTPLHF
TRBV27,many,TRBJ1-2,CASSPNPGQRNYGYTF
TRBV6-5,many,TRBJ2-7,CATTGLGLLSSYEQYF
TRBV2,.,TRBJ2-5,CASSPQTGGETQYF
TRBV20-1,many,TRBJ1-1,CSARVPQGVTEAFF
TRBV29-1,.,.,CSVELAGGEQFF
TRBV7-6,many,TRBJ2-7,CASSALAGTHLGEQYF
TRBV10-1,.,TRBJ1-2,CASSEPQGVNGYTF
TRBV7-9,few,TRBJ1-2,CASRENREGYTF
TRBV5-1,.,TRBJ1-1,CASTSDLGYDTEAFF
TRBV4-1,many,TRBJ1-4,CASSQDPGSYNEKLFF
TRBV24-1,.,TRBJ1-1,CATSTAGLHLNTVAFF
TRBV6-4,once,TRBJ2-7,CASSGTSGRSKQHF
TRBV20-1,.,TRBJ1-2,CSAPGGQGGYTF
TRBV30,few,TRBJ2-7,CAWSAYSGRIDEQYF
TRBV7-9,many,TRBJ2-7,CASSLKGISSGRSYEQYF